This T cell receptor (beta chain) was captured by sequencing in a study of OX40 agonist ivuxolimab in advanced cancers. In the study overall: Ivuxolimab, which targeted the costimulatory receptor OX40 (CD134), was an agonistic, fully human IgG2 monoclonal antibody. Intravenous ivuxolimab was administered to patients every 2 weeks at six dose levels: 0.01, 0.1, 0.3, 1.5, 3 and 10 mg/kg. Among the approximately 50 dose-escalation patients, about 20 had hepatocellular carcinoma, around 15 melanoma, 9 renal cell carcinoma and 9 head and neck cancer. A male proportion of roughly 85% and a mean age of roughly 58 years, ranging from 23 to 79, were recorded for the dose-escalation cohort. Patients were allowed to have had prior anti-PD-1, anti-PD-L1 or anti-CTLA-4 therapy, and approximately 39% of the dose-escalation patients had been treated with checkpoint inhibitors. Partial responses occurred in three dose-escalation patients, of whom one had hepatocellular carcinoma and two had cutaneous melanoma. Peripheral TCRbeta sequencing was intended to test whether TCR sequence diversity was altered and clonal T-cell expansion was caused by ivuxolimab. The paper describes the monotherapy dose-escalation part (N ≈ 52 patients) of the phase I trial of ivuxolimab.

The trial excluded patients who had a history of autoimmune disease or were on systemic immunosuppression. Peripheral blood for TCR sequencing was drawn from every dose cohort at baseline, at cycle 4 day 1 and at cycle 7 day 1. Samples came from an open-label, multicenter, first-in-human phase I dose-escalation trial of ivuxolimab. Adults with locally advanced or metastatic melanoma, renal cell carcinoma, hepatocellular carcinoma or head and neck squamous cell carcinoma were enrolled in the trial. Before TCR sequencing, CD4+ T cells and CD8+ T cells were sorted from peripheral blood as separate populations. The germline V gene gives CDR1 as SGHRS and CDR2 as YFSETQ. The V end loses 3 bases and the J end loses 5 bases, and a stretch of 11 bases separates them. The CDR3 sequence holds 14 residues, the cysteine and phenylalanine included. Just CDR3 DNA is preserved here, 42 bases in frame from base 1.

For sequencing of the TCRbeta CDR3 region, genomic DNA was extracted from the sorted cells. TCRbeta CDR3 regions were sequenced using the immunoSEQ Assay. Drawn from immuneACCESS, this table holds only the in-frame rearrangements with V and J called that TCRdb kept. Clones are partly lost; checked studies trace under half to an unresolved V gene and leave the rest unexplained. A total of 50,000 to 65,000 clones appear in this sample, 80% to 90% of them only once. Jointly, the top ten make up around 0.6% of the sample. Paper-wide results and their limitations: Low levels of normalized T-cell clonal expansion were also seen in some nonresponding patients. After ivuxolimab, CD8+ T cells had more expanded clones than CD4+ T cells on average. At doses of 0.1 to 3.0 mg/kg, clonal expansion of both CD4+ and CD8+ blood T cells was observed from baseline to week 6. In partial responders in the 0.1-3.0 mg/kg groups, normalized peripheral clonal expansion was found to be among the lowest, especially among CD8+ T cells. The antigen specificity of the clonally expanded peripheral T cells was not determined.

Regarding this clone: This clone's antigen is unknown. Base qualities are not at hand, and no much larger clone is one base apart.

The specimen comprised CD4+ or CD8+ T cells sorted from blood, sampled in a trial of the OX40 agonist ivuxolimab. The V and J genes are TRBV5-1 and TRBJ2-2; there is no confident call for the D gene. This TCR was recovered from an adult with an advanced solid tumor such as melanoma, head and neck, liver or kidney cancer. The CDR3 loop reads CASSWESVTGELFF. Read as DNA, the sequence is TGCGCCAGCAGCTGGGAATCGGTGACCGGGGAGCTGTTTTTT.